A single sample is the source of the 25 T cell receptor beta chains below, sequenced in a study of T-cell memory formation after mild COVID-19 (dated by TCRdb to the early 2020s). Library method: 5' RACE. Instrument used: Illumina NovaSeq 6000. TCRdb trimmed the raw reads at Q25, called clones with MiXCR and kept productive beta chains. Each entry is one CDR3 protein sequence, shown with its most common DNA and genes. The sample table shows 210,000 or so distinct CDR3 sequences, and roughly 18% are seen once. Together, the top ten hold 2.4% of the sample. Sequenced input: PBMCs or a T cell subset sorted from them (not recorded which). The receptors stem from an adult woman who had mild COVID-19 (a few samples of this study predate the infection). The sample titles of this study are shuffled in the database, so cell type and time point are left out; the donor was told from shared clones.

This clonotype occurred a few times. V usage is TRBV3-1 and J usage is TRBJ2-3; weak D call: TRBD2 (7 bases). V shed 1 base and J shed 2 bases, with 19 bases lying between them. Germline CDR1 LGHDT, CDR2 YNNKEL (reference sequence). This CDR3 is 18 amino acids long. CDR3 bases: TGTGCCAGCAGCCAAGCGCGGGGAGGGGGACCCACCACAGATACGCAGTATTTT. The encoded protein is CASSQARGGGPTTDTQYF.

The chain links TRBV14 to TRBJ2-7; weak D call: TRBD1 (5 bases). CDR3 length: 18 amino acids. Germline V gene data show CDR1 as SGHDN and CDR2 as FVKESK. V was cut by 1 base and J by 1 base, with 20 bases left in between. CDR3 loop: CASSQGLPGHLHSYEQYF. The CDR3 coding sequence is TGTGCCAGCAGCCAAGGTTTGCCAGGACACTTACATTCCTACGAGCAGTACTTC. The variable domain in full, with the rest retrieved from reference TRBV14 and TRBJ2-7, is EAGVTQFPSHSVIEKGQTVTLRCDPISGHDNLYWYRRVMGKEIKFLLHFVKESKQDESGMPNNRFLAERTGGTYSTLKVQPAELEDSGVYFCASSQGLPGHLHSYEQYFGPGTRLTVT.

This clonotype has a count of ten or more. The chain recombines TRBV12-3 or TRBV12-4 with TRBJ2-1, with 7 bases that match TRBD2. This CDR3 is 15 amino acids long. The V gene end was trimmed by 3 bases and the J gene end by 5 bases; junction bases not matched to a gene: 7. The CDR3 DNA is TGTGCCAGCAGTTTTATGGGGAGGGGTCACAATGAGCAGTTCTTC. It translates to CASSFMGRGHNEQFF.

V gene TRBV7-9 combines with J gene TRBJ1-2; 8 bases are shared with TRBD1. This CDR3 comprises 13 residues. Trimming took 4 bases from V and 6 from J; bases not matched to a gene: 4. Germline CDR1 and CDR2: SEHNR and FQNEAQ (reference sequence). The CDR3 coding sequence is TGTGCCAGCAGCTCTCGGACAGGGAATGGCTACACCTTC. Translated: CASSSRTGNGYTF.

This clonotype was counted between two and nine times. The V gene is TRBV9, the J gene TRBJ2-1, with a possible D match to TRBD1 (6 bases). Trimming left V 4 bases short and J 5 bases short, with 13 bases between. From germline, CDR1 is SGDLS and CDR2 YYNGEE. This CDR3 is built from 14 residues. This chain's CDR3 is CASSPGDRNNEQFF. The CDR3 DNA reads as TGTGCCAGCAGCCCAGGGGACCGCAACAATGAGCAGTTCTTC. Full variable domain (outside the CDR3, taken from reference TRBV9 and TRBJ2-1): DSGVTQTPKHLITATGQRVTLRCSPRSGDLSVYWYQQSLDQGLQFLIQYYNGEERAKGNILERFSAQQFPDLHSELNLSSLELGDSALYFCASSPGDRNNEQFFGPGTRLTVL.

The CDR3 coding sequence is TGCAGCGTTGAAGATCCCCGGGACAGGGGAAAGTTCTTC. This gives the protein CSVEDPRDRGKFF. The V gene is TRBV29-1, the J gene TRBJ2-1; 10 nucleotides align to TRBD1. The V segment lost 0 bases and the J segment 14 bases; nucleotides outside the gene matches: 7. Looked up from germline, CDR1 is SQVTM and CDR2 is ANQGSEA. The length of the CDR3 is 13 residues.

The rearrangement links TRBV4-3 to TRBJ1-5; unclear D gene. Germline V gives CDR1 LGHNA, CDR2 YSLEER. This CDR3 has 16 amino acids. V was trimmed by 0 bases and J by 5 bases, leaving 14 bases between them. This CDR3 is CASSQDYIRADQPQHF. CDR3 coding DNA: TGCGCCAGCAGCCAAGATTACATAAGGGCCGATCAGCCCCAGCATTTT.

This chain links TRBV7-9 with TRBJ1-1; TRBD1 is a possible D gene (6 bases). CDR1 and CDR2 (germline): SEHNR, FQNEAQ (reference sequence). The CDR3 covers 18 residues. Trimming removed 5 bases from V and 1 base from J, with 23 bases in between. CDR3 amino acids: CASSHTRLLSGANTEAFF. The CDR3 DNA follows: TGTGCCAGCAGCCACACTAGGCTGCTCTCAGGGGCGAACACTGAAGCTTTCTTT.

For this clonotype: At one of its ends the junction is not consistent with the germline gene, which may arise from a read error. This sequence joins TRBV7-2 and TRBJ2-2, with D possibly being TRBD1 (5 bases). The germline V gene has CDR1 SGHTA and CDR2 FQGNSA. The CDR3 extends over 14 amino acids. CDR3 residues: CASSIAGYTGELFF. For the CDR3, the DNA is TGTGCCAGCAGCATAGCAGGGTACACCGGGGAGCTGTTTTTT.

This clonotype has just a few counts. J is TRBJ2-1 and V is TRBV11-2; 9 bases fit TRBD1. The J segment lost 5 bases and the V segment lost 4 bases, leaving 3 bases of the junction unmatched. Germline loops: CDR1 SGHAT, CDR2 FQNNGV. The CDR3 is 14 amino acids. DNA for the CDR3: TGTGCCAGCAGCTCACAGGGGGCAGACAATGAGCAGTTCTTC. Protein product: CASSSQGADNEQFF.

Remarks on this clonotype: A much larger clone lies one base from this, so it may be a read error. The chain combines TRBV5-5 with TRBJ2-7; TRBD1 matches at 7 bases. From germline, CDR1 is SGHKS and CDR2 YYEKEE (reference sequence). The CDR3 has 15 residues. The CDR3 DNA reads as TGTGACAGCAGTTCTAGGGGGCCTATCTCCTACGAGCAGTACTTC. It is translated as CDSSSRGPISYEQYF.

The table lists this clonotype with a few counts. The rearrangement links TRBV7-3 to TRBJ2-3; D is unresolved. The CDR3 is 13 amino acids. Trimming shortened V by 5 bases and J by 7 bases, and 13 bases separated the two germline ends. The germline CDR1 and CDR2 sequences are SGHTA and FQGTGA. CDR3 protein: CASSKKIKNTQYF. The CDR3 DNA is TGTGCCAGCAGCAAAAAAATAAAGAATACGCAGTATTTT. Full variable domain (rest looked up from reference TRBV7-3 and TRBJ2-3): GAGVSQTPSNKVTEKGKYVELRCDPISGHTALYWYRQSLGQGPEFLIYFQGTGAADDSGLPNDRFFAVRPEGSVSTLKIQRTERGDSAVYLCASSKKIKNTQYFGPGTRLTVL.

This clonotype was seen once. The rearrangement uses TRBV7-9 and TRBJ2-3; D is uncertain. The CDR3 sequence is 11 residues long. The germline CDR1 and CDR2 sequences are SEHNR and FQNEAQ (reference sequence). Deletions cut 5 bases from V and 4 bases from J, with 4 bases between. The CDR3 DNA reads TGTGCCAGCAGCCCTCCAGATACGCAGTATTTT. It codes for CASSPPDTQYF.

This clonotype was detected a few times. The V gene is TRBV7-8, the J gene TRBJ2-7, with TRBD2 identical over 10 bases. Germline CDR1 SGHVS, CDR2 FQNEAQ. J gave up 2 bases and V 0 bases, and 13 bases lay outside the gene matches. The CDR3 consists of 19 residues. In DNA form, the CDR3 reads TGTGCCAGCAGCTTAGCGAGGGGAGCGGGAGGGATCGCGCCCTACGAGCAGTACTTC. It translates to CASSLARGAGGIAPYEQYF.

This clonotype appeared a few times. V and J are TRBV6-2 or TRBV6-3 and TRBJ2-7; TRBD1 might be the D (5 bases). V dropped 5 bases and J dropped 0 bases, with 14 bases sitting between them. Looked up from germline, CDR1 is MNHEY and CDR2 is SVGEGT. CDR3 length: 15 amino acids. The CDR3: CASSKGHVSSYEQYF. CDR3 coding DNA: TGTGCCAGCAGTAAAGGACACGTGAGCTCCTACGAGCAGTACTTC.

In its sample, this clonotype was seen a few times. The V and J genes are TRBV18 and TRBJ2-5; 8 bases match TRBD1. V gave up 5 bases and J gave up 3 bases; unmatched junction bases: 5. From germline, CDR1 is KGHSH and CDR2 LQKENI. The CDR3 loop spans 14 amino acids. The CDR3: CASSSGTGEETQYF. CDR3 in DNA: TGTGCCAGCTCATCTGGGACAGGCGAAGAGACCCAGTACTTC.

The V call is TRBV7-6, the J call TRBJ1-2; D call uncertain. V was trimmed by 4 bases and J by 7 bases, leaving 13 bases between them. The CDR3 spans 13 residues. The germline CDR1 and CDR2 sequences are SGHVS and FNYEAQ. The CDR3 sequence is CASSSSRSGGYTF. The DNA of the CDR3 is TGTGCCAGCAGCTCGTCCCGTAGCGGTGGCTACACCTTC. The full variable domain, in which reference TRBV7-6 and TRBJ1-2 provide the parts outside the CDR3, is GAGVSQSPRYKVTKRGQDVALRCDPISGHVSLYWYRQALGQGPEFLTYFNYEAQQDKSGLPNDRFSAERPEGSISTLTIQRTEQRDSAMYRCASSSSRSGGYTFGSGTRLTVV.

This clonotype has just a few counts. The chain's CDR3 is CAISEGNRERDTQYF. In nucleotides, the CDR3 is TGTGCCATCAGTGAGGGAAACAGGGAACGAGATACGCAGTATTTT. The gene calls are TRBV10-3 and TRBJ2-3; the D gene is possibly TRBD1 (6 bases). Germline CDR1 ENHRY, CDR2 SYGVKD. The ends were cut back, 2 bases at V and 5 bases at J, with 14 bases in the middle. This CDR3 region has 15 residues.

The chain links TRBV18 to TRBJ1-5; perhaps TRBD1 as D (5 bases). V lost 3 bases, J lost 3 bases, and 12 bases lay in between. The CDR3 extends over 15 amino acids. Looked up from germline, CDR1 is KGHSH and CDR2 is LQKENI. For the CDR3, the DNA is TGTGCCAGCTCACCCCAGGGAAACCCCAATCAGCCCCAGCATTTT. Translating it yields CASSPQGNPNQPQHF.

V gene TRBV9 combines with J gene TRBJ2-3; maybe TRBD2 (6 bases). The ends were cut back, 2 bases at V and 3 bases at J, with 10 bases in the middle. CDR1 and CDR2 (germline): SGDLS, YYNGEE. The CDR3 runs 14 residues. The CDR3 nucleotides are TGTGCCAGCAGCGTGGGGAGGCGAACAGATACGCAGTATTTT. It codes for CASSVGRRTDTQYF.

This clonotype was seen only a few times. The V and J genes are TRBV5-1 and TRBJ2-3; TRBD2 matches 10 bases. CDR1 SGHRS and CDR2 YFSETQ come from the germline V gene. V trimming: 0 bases; J trimming: 2 bases; junction bases outside the gene matches: 6. The CDR3 is made up of 17 amino acids. As DNA, the CDR3 is TGCGCCAGCAGCTTGGCCGCCACTAGCGGGGTCACAGATACGCAGTATTTT. Protein sequence: CASSLAATSGVTDTQYF.

This clonotype was detected only a few times. The V call is TRBV11-1, the J call TRBJ2-5, with D possibly matching TRBD2 (5 bases). Germline assignment: CDR1 SGHAT and CDR2 FQDESV (reference sequence). The V gene lost 5 bases and the J gene lost 5 bases, with 15 bases spanning the gap. The CDR3 covers 14 residues. The CDR3 sequence is CASSERTLGETQYF. For the CDR3, the DNA is TGTGCCAGCAGCGAGAGGACTTTGGGGGAGACCCAGTACTTC.

This clonotype was counted only a few times. The chain is built from TRBV3-1 and TRBJ1-1, with 7 bases matching TRBD1. J gave up 1 base and V 4 bases, and 15 bases lay outside the gene matches. The V gene's germline CDR1 is LGHDT and CDR2 YNNKEL (reference sequence). The CDR3 has 18 amino acids. The CDR3 region has the DNA TGTGCCAGCAGCCTTCGTCTAACCGGGACAGACTCGAACACTGAAGCTTTCTTT. Its protein product is CASSLRLTGTDSNTEAFF.

The chain is built from TRBV4-2 and TRBJ1-1; possibly TRBD1 for D (5 bases). CDR1 LGHNA and CDR2 YNFKEQ come from the germline V gene. Trimming removed 5 bases from V and 6 bases from J, with 16 bases in between. This CDR3 is 14 amino acids long. The CDR3 bases are TGTGCCAGCAGCTTGCAGGGAGGAAGGGCTGAAGCTTTCTTT. This translates into CASSLQGGRAEAFF.

Only one count was recorded for this clonotype. The chain recombines TRBV5-1 with TRBJ1-3; D is ambiguous. The CDR3 runs 16 residues. Germline V gene sequence: CDR1 SGHRS, CDR2 YFSETQ. The V gene lost 0 bases and the J gene lost 0 bases, with 10 bases spanning the gap. CDR3 sequence reads: CASSLGPRGSGNTIYF. CDR3 coding DNA: TGCGCCAGCAGCTTGGGACCCAGAGGCTCTGGAAACACCATATATTTT.